Following are 14 T cell receptor beta chains from one sample sequenced in a study of PD-L1 blockade in urothelial cancer. This table comes from immunoSEQ multiplex PCR, and its TCRdb copy is limited to in-frame clones, with some not included. The sample carries about 43,000 clones, around nine tenths recorded once. Specimen: PBMCs, collected around atezolizumab (anti-PD-L1) treatment. All receptors derive from a woman aged 55-70 years with urothelial cancer.

V gene TRBV11-1 combines with J gene TRBJ1-5; 8 bases line up with TRBD1. The CDR3 has 13 amino acids. In germline, CDR1 is SGHAT, CDR2 FQDESV (reference sequence). Trimming at V came to 3 bases and at J to 7 bases, leaving 2 bases not matched to a gene. CDR3 region: CASSFDRGQPQHF. CDR3 bases: TGTGCCAGCAGCTTTGACAGGGGCCAGCCCCAGCATTTT.

This clone is a singleton in its sample. This chain connects TRBV11-2 to TRBJ2-1; possibly TRBD2 for D (6 bases). The CDR3 covers 17 residues. CDR1 SGHAT and CDR2 FQNNGV come from the germline V gene. V was pared by 1 base and J by 4 bases, with 17 bases between. The CDR3: CASSLVVLAEPYNEQFF. Written as DNA, the CDR3 is TGTGCCAGCAGCTTAGTTGTTTTAGCGGAACCTTACAATGAGCAGTTCTTC.

The rearrangement uses TRBV7-3 and TRBJ2-6; TRBD1 matches 9 bases. The germline gives CDR1 SGHTA, CDR2 FQGTGA. V shed 2 bases and J 12 bases; nucleotides not matched to a gene: 5. The CDR3 contains 14 residues. The CDR3 nucleotides read TGTGCCAGCAGCTTACAGGGACAGGGAGGCGTCCTGACTTTC. Protein product: CASSLQGQGGVLTF.

The rearrangement links TRBV7-3 to TRBJ1-1, with D possibly TRBD1 on 6 matching bases. The germline gives CDR1 SGHTA, CDR2 FQGTGA. The CDR3 extends over 11 amino acids. V gave up 5 bases and J gave up 11 bases, with 12 bases separating them. Written as DNA, the CDR3 is TGTGCCAGCAGCAGCAGGGGAAGGGCTTTCTTT. Amino acid sequence: CASSSRGRAFF. The full variable domain, with the rest looked up from reference TRBV7-3 and TRBJ1-1, is GAGVSQTPSNKVTEKGKYVELRCDPISGHTALYWYRQSLGQGPEFLIYFQGTGAADDSGLPNDRFFAVRPEGSVSTLKIQRTERGDSAVYLCASSSRGRAFFGQGTRLTVV.

The rearrangement uses TRBV5-1 and TRBJ1-1; a possible D gene is TRBD1 (5 bases). Germline V lookup: CDR1 SGHRS, CDR2 YFSETQ. With 4 bases removed from V and 6 bases from J, the gap between germline ends came to 19 bases. The CDR3 is made up of 15 amino acids. The CDR3 loop is CASSVHDRDFSEAFF. The CDR3 nucleotides are TGCGCCAGCAGCGTCCACGATCGGGACTTTTCTGAAGCTTTCTTT.

This chain connects TRBV29-1 to TRBJ1-1, with 7 bases matching TRBD1. CDR1 and CDR2 from the germline V gene are SQVTM and ANQGSEA. The V gene end was trimmed by 7 bases and the J gene end by 0 bases; junction bases not matched to a gene: 5. The CDR3 consists of 13 residues. This chain's CDR3 is CSARQGMNTEAFF. CDR3 nucleotide sequence: TGCAGCGCCAGACAGGGAATGAACACTGAAGCTTTCTTT.

This chain connects TRBV4-3 to TRBJ2-1, with D unclear. The CDR3 runs to 13 residues. V was shortened by 2 bases and J by 7 bases, with 9 bases between the two germline ends. Germline loops: CDR1 LGHNA, CDR2 YSLEER. CDR3 coding DNA: TGCGCCAGCAGCCAATCAACAGCTAATGAGCAGTTCTTC. Translation: CASSQSTANEQFF.

This chain connects TRBV2 to TRBJ2-3; 7 nucleotides line up with TRBD1. Germline V gives CDR1 SNHLY, CDR2 FYNNEI. The CDR3 has 15 residues. V gave up 7 bases and J gave up 6 bases; unmatched junction bases: 13. The CDR3, as DNA: TGTGCCAGCAAGGATCGGACAGGCCCGTTGGATACGCAGTATTTT. Encoded protein: CASKDRTGPLDTQYF.

J is TRBJ1-2 and V is TRBV27, with 8 bases lining up with TRBD1. The germline V gene encodes CDR1 MNHEY and CDR2 SMNVEV (reference sequence). V shed 2 bases, J shed 2 bases, and the junction held 4 bases outside the gene matches. The CDR3 is 15 amino acids. DNA of the CDR3: TGTGCCAGCAGTTTAAATACAGGGGGGAACTATGGCTACACCTTC. Translating it yields CASSLNTGGNYGYTF.

The CDR3 here is CASRSDRDYEQYF. CDR3 DNA sequence: TGTGCCAGCAGATCCGACAGGGACTACGAGCAGTACTTC. V gene TRBV13 combines with J gene TRBJ2-7; 7 nucleotides align to TRBD1. Germline trimming cut 6 bases from V and 3 bases from J; bases unmatched to any gene: 5. The CDR3 sequence is 13 residues long. Germline V CDR1 and CDR2: PRHDT, FYEKMQ (reference sequence).

The chain couples TRBV28 to TRBJ2-1; D may be TRBD2 (6 bases). The CDR3 has 15 amino acids. Between the trimmed V and J ends, which lost 10 bases and 5 bases, there was a span of 21 bases. Germline CDR1 and CDR2: MDHEN and SYDVKM. The CDR3 loop reads CATLSPGGPHNEQFF. CDR3 DNA: TGTGCCACCCTATCCCCCGGGGGACCGCACAATGAGCAGTTCTTC.

The chain links TRBV7-9 to TRBJ2-7; TRBD1 matches at 9 bases. Germline CDR1 and CDR2: SEHNR and FQNEAQ (reference sequence). V shed 1 base, J shed 5 bases, and the junction held 6 bases outside the gene matches. The CDR3 is 15 residues long. CDR3 bases: TGTGCCAGCAGCTTAGGACAGGGGGAATTCCACGAGCAGTACTTC. Its protein product is CASSLGQGEFHEQYF.

V usage is TRBV15 and J usage is TRBJ2-2; D uncertain. This CDR3 has 15 amino acids. Trimming removed 0 bases at V and 1 base at J, with 6 bases between. From germline, CDR1 is LNHNV and CDR2 YYDKDF (reference sequence). CDR3 protein: CATSRDLLNTGELFF. CDR3 sequence (DNA): TGTGCCACCAGCAGAGATCTCCTGAACACCGGGGAGCTGTTTTTT.

The rearrangement uses TRBV18 and TRBJ1-2, with 11 bases matching TRBD1. The CDR3 runs 18 residues. With V trimmed by 6 bases and J by 5 bases, 17 bases remained unmatched. Germline V gene data show CDR1 as KGHSH and CDR2 as LQKENI. This CDR3 reads CASSHDPGQGDPRYGYTF. The DNA for the CDR3 is TGTGCCAGCTCCCACGATCCGGGACAGGGGGATCCTAGATATGGCTACACCTTC.